This TCR beta chain was observed in a study of identical twins. Looked up from germline, CDR1 is MNHEY and CDR2 is SVGEGT. V shed 2 bases, J shed 3 bases, and the junction held 3 bases outside the gene matches. This CDR3 has 14 residues. Using its own MiXCR run on the 5' RACE reads, TCRdb lists one record per CDR3 protein. The sample shows hundreds of thousands of distinct CDR3 sequences, 8.5% to 9.5% of them seen only once. The data also belong to a second study, concerning yellow fever vaccine responses in identical twins.

The chain links TRBV6-2 or TRBV6-3 to TRBJ2-7, with 8 bases lining up with TRBD2. This sequence was found in a woman aged 18-30 years in good health. The sequenced sample was PBMCs. The CDR3 sequence: CASSYGTSIYEQYF. The CDR3 coding sequence is TGTGCCAGCAGTTACGGGACTAGTATCTACGAGCAGTACTTC.